This T cell receptor beta chain was obtained from a study of CD8 T cells in ankylosing spondylitis. General observations from the study: Disease-linked clones proved CD8+ and comparatively uncommon in peripheral blood. Prior literature has documented some motif variants in synovial fluid and blood from reactive arthritis. Seemingly distinctive of ankylosing spondylitis blood was a TCR beta motif formed by eight highly homologous variants.

By quantitative 5'-RACE with molecular barcodes, the TCR beta libraries were made. TCRdb fed the 5' RACE reads into MiXCR, producing one record per CDR3 protein. The table has fewer than 200,000 distinct CDR3 sequences, 18% seen once. This clonotype has a count of ten or more. Its antigen is currently unknown. Input material: blood, either unsorted or a sorted T cell fraction (not recorded which). The origin of this receptor is a male donor aged 5-29 years with ankylosing spondylitis or in good health (not recorded which).

The CDR3 spells CASSLRDPYEQYF. CDR3 nucleotide sequence: TGTGCCAGCAGCTTACGGGACCCCTACGAGCAGTACTTC. V is TRBV7-6 and J is TRBJ2-7; D assignment may be TRBD1 or TRBD2 (5 bases each). In germline, CDR1 is SGHVS, CDR2 FNYEAQ. V was clipped by 2 bases and J by 2 bases, with 7 bases between them. This CDR3 comprises 13 residues. Using reference TRBV7-6 and TRBJ2-7 for the parts outside the CDR3, the full variable domain is GAGVSQSPRYKVTKRGQDVALRCDPISGHVSLYWYRQALGQGPEFLTYFNYEAQQDKSGLPNDRFSAERPEGSISTLTIQRTEQRDSAMYRCASSLRDPYEQYFGPGTRLTVT.